The clone carrying this TCR beta chain occurred once. This entry belongs to a study of blood T cell repertoires in COVID-19. Original processing notes: Estimation of nucleated cell counts relied on the amplification of reference gene primers. Data came from immunoSEQ multiplex PCR; TCRdb stores just in-frame clones and leaves some out. V and J calls and clone size are copied from that table; D and trimming were computed from the DNA. There are about 300,000 clones in the sample; around 87% occur only once, and around 4.4% lies in the top ten. CDR3 length: 13 residues. Deletions cut 3 bases from V and 3 bases from J, with 8 bases between. In germline, CDR1 is SNHLY, CDR2 FYNNEI. Enrolled through a virtual design, the participants were between about 18 and 100 years of age and came from around 25 US areas.

This clonotype was sampled from a woman under 30 with acute COVID-19. This chain joins TRBV2 and TRBJ1-1; D unclear. Source material: PBMCs or T cells enriched from blood (not recorded which). The CDR3 DNA sequence: TGTGCCAGCAGTGATAATGCGGACACTGAAGCTTTCTTT. Encoded protein: CASSDNADTEAFF.